Each of the 9 T cell receptor beta chains below was sequenced from the same sample in a study of spatial heterogeneity in lung cancer. Time point of the sample: sample taken at primary tumor resection. From tumor, nontumor lung or frozen PBMC, whole RNA was taken unsorted for sequencing. Each CDR3 protein gets one entry after TCRdb re-called the 5' RACE reads with MiXCR. The top ten clones hold under 35% of a sample with about 2,500 distinct CDR3 sequences, 4.4% of them seen once. Sequencing used normal lung tissue next to the tumor, obtained at surgery. Receptors originate from a female donor with early-stage non-small cell lung cancer.

Ten or more counts support this clonotype. In a library made to pick up alpha chains, this beta chain is a stray read with a size that means little. V usage is TRBV18 and J usage is TRBJ2-3; D gene ambiguous. Trimming removed 2 bases at V and 6 bases at J, with 9 bases between. CDR3 length: 13 amino acids. Germline loops: CDR1 KGHSH, CDR2 LQKENI. The CDR3 spells CASSPASADTQYF. In nucleotides, the CDR3 is TGTGCCAGCTCACCAGCAAGCGCGGATACGCAGTATTTT.

This clonotype was observed at least ten times. This beta chain is a stray read from a library made for alpha chains; its abundance is not meaningful. This chain's CDR3 is CSARSSPGDIQYF. In DNA form, the CDR3 reads TGCAGTGCTAGATCCAGTCCTGGGGACATTCAGTACTTC. The V and J genes are TRBV20-1 and TRBJ2-4; D unclear. The CDR3 is 13 residues long. Germline V gives CDR1 DFQATT, CDR2 SNEGSKA (reference sequence). Trimming shortened V by 2 bases and J by 8 bases, and 13 bases separated the two germline ends.

This clonotype has ten or more counts. The library was built for alpha chains, so this beta chain is an off-target read and its size means little. The CDR3, as DNA: TGTGCCAGCAGTTACTTAGCGGAGCCCCCCTACAATGAGCAGTTCTTC. Protein product: CASSYLAEPPYNEQFF. The V gene is TRBV6-2 or TRBV6-3, the J gene TRBJ2-1, with TRBD2 as a possible D gene (6 bases). The CDR3 has 16 amino acids. Germline V gene lookup returns CDR1 MNHEY and CDR2 SVGEGT. V lost 1 base and J lost 2, with 12 bases in between.

This clonotype has at least ten counts. This beta chain is a stray read from a library made for alpha chains; its abundance is not meaningful. V gene TRBV5-1 combines with J gene TRBJ1-1; D is unresolved. From germline, CDR1 is SGHRS and CDR2 YFSETQ. V was shortened by 4 bases and J by 4 bases, with 11 bases between the two germline ends. The CDR3 has 13 amino acids. Written as DNA, the CDR3 is TGCGCCAGCAGCCCCCTGTCAGGCACTGAAGCTTTCTTT. Its protein is CASSPLSGTEAFF.

This clonotype is labeled medium-sized (0.01 to 0.1%). This beta chain came through as a stray read in a library set up for alpha chains, and its size says little. The chain recombines TRBV6-6 with TRBJ2-2; D gene ambiguous. Germline V gives CDR1 MNHNY, CDR2 SVGAGI (reference sequence). V gave up 7 bases and J gave up 5 bases, with 5 bases separating them. The CDR3 totals 11 residues. The CDR3 nucleotides read TGTGCCAGCACCGTAACCGGGGAGCTGTTTTTT. Translated, it gives CASTVTGELFF.

This clonotype ranks as medium-sized. Within a library made for alpha chains, this beta chain is off target, and its count is uninformative. The CDR3 DNA sequence: TGTGCCAGCAGCCAAGCAGGGGCTCTTGAGCTGTTTTTT. Its translation: CASSQAGALELFF. The rearrangement links TRBV7-2 to TRBJ1-4; D is possibly TRBD1 (6 bases). The germline gives CDR1 SGHTA, CDR2 FQGNSA. The CDR3 length is 13 residues. Trimming removed 5 bases at V and 14 bases at J, with 18 bases between.

This clonotype rates as medium-sized (0.01 to 0.1%). This beta chain was picked up by a library intended for alpha chains and is off target, so its count carries little meaning. This rearrangement joins TRBV4-2 to TRBJ1-1; no clear D. The germline CDR1 and CDR2 sequences are LGHNA and YNFKEQ. Deletions cut 2 bases from V and 0 bases from J, with 7 bases between. The CDR3 covers 14 residues. The CDR3 nucleotides read TGTGCCAGCAGCCAAACAGAAATGAACACTGAAGCTTTCTTT. This gives the protein CASSQTEMNTEAFF.

This clonotype is large by share. This beta chain slipped into a library made for alpha chains as a stray read, so its size is not meaningful. V and J are TRBV11-2 and TRBJ2-5; tentatively, D is TRBD2 (6 bases). CDR1 and CDR2 from the germline V gene are SGHAT and FQNNGV. The CDR3 length is 13 residues. Trimming took off 3 bases at V and 5 bases at J, with 10 bases between the two ends. CDR3 coding DNA: TGTGCCAGCAGCTTGCCGGGGAGGGAGACCCAGTACTTC. It codes for CASSLPGRETQYF.

In the case of this clonotype: This beta chain lies outside the target of a library built for alpha chains; its clone size means little. In nucleotides, the CDR3 is TGTGCCAGCAGCGCGGTGGGGGGCTTTGGCACTGAAGCTTTCTTT. It translates to CASSAVGGFGTEAFF. The chain links TRBV7-9 to TRBJ1-1, with D maybe TRBD1 (6 bases). The V gene's germline CDR1 is SEHNR and CDR2 FQNEAQ (reference sequence). Between the trimmed V and J ends, which lost 5 bases and 4 bases, there was a span of 17 bases. This CDR3 region has 15 residues.